The 28 T cell receptor beta chains listed next were all sequenced from one sample in a study of cytotoxic CD8 clonotypes in ibrutinib-treated CLL. Libraries were prepared by immunoSEQ multiplex PCR; TCRdb keeps only in-frame clonotypes and omits some of them. The data show approximately 100,000 clones, roughly 57% seen once. Source: PBMCs, taken after 24 months of ibrutinib treatment. All receptors come from a human donor with chronic lymphocytic leukemia.

This chain connects TRBV25-1 to TRBJ1-1, with TRBD1 matching 7 bases. V lost 4 bases to trimming and J lost 6 bases; unmatched junction nucleotides: 5. CDR3 length equals 13 residues. Germline-derived CDR1 and CDR2 are MGHDK and SYGVNS. This CDR3 is CASSAPGGAEAFF. Written as DNA, the CDR3 is TGTGCCAGCAGTGCCCCAGGGGGGGCTGAAGCTTTCTTT.

The chain uses TRBV19 and TRBJ1-6; D is perhaps TRBD1 (5 bases). Germline CDR1 LNHDA, CDR2 SQIVND (reference sequence). V lost 5 bases, J lost 8 bases, and 13 bases lay in between. There are 14 residues in the CDR3. CDR3 region: CASSPRDGDSPLHF. The CDR3 DNA follows: TGTGCCAGTAGTCCCCGGGACGGGGATTCACCCCTCCACTTT.

The V gene is TRBV2, the J gene TRBJ2-6; TRBD1 might be the D (5 bases). Trimming left V 3 bases short and J 0 bases short, with 6 bases between. The CDR3 runs to 15 residues. Germline V gives CDR1 SNHLY, CDR2 FYNNEI. Here the CDR3 reads CASSEGLSGANVLTF. The CDR3 bases are TGTGCCAGCAGTGAGGGGCTCTCTGGGGCCAACGTCCTGACTTTC. The full variable domain, rest sourced from reference TRBV2 and TRBJ2-6, is EPEVTQTPSHQVTQMGQEVILRCVPISNHLYFYWYRQILGQKVEFLVSFYNNEISEKSEIFDDQFSVERPDGSNFTLKIRSTKLEDSAMYFCASSEGLSGANVLTFGAGSRLTVL.

The genes are TRBV5-1 and TRBJ1-4; TRBD1 matches 11 bases. V gave up 0 bases and J gave up 5 bases; unmatched junction bases: 3. Germline-derived CDR1 and CDR2 are SGHRS and YFSETQ. The CDR3 runs to 16 residues. The CDR3 is CASSLDGTGGNEKLFF. CDR3 DNA: TGCGCCAGCAGCTTGGATGGGACAGGGGGGAATGAAAAACTGTTTTTT.

The rearrangement uses TRBV6-1 and TRBJ2-7; no firm D call. Deletions cut 2 bases from V and 0 bases from J, with 5 bases between. The germline V gene encodes CDR1 MNHNS and CDR2 SASEGT. This CDR3 spans 13 amino acids. DNA of the CDR3: TGTGCCAGCAGTGAAATAACCTCCTACGAGCAGTACTTC. Translation: CASSEITSYEQYF.

This clone was seen a few times. The gene calls are TRBV5-1 and TRBJ2-3, with D uncertain. The germline V gene encodes CDR1 SGHRS and CDR2 YFSETQ. Trimming shortened V by 0 bases and J by 0 bases, and 11 bases separated the two germline ends. The CDR3 runs 16 residues. CDR3 nucleotides: TGCGCCAGCAGCTTGGCCACGAGAGTGAGCACAGATACGCAGTATTTT. It encodes CASSLATRVSTDTQYF.

CDR3: CASRPDERAGYTF. The CDR3, as DNA: TGTGCCAGCAGACCGGACGAGAGGGCTGGCTACACCTTC. V is TRBV5-6 and J is TRBJ1-2; D not resolved. The V gene lost 5 bases and the J gene lost 7 bases, with 15 bases spanning the gap. Germline V gives CDR1 SGHDT, CDR2 YYEEEE. The CDR3 is 13 amino acids.

This clone was seen a single time. The genes are TRBV28 and TRBJ2-5; 9 nucleotides line up with TRBD2. Germline assignment: CDR1 MDHEN and CDR2 SYDVKM. V dropped 4 bases and J dropped 5; count of bases not matched to a gene: 8. The CDR3 loop spans 15 amino acids. CDR3 DNA: TGTGCCAGCAGTTCTCCTAGCGGGGTGGATGAGACCCAGTACTTC. It translates to CASSSPSGVDETQYF. Complete variable domain (other parts from reference TRBV28 and TRBJ2-5): DVKVTQSSRYLVKRTGEKVFLECVQDMDHENMFWYRQDPGLGLRLIYFSYDVKMKEKGDIPEGYSVSREKKERFSLILESASTNQTSMYLCASSSPSGVDETQYFGPGTRLLVL.

In this sample, this clone turned up a few times. A far larger clone differs by one base, so this is likely a read error. The V and J genes are TRBV2 and TRBJ1-2; D is ambiguous. Deletions cut 6 bases from V and 8 bases from J, with 13 bases between. This CDR3 region has 12 residues. CDR1 is SNHLY and CDR2 is FYNNEI in the germline V gene. The CDR3 region is CASSQDSEGYTF. As DNA, the CDR3 is TGTGCCAGCAGCCAAGATTCAGAAGGCTACACCTTC. Variable domain in full (rest from reference TRBV2 and TRBJ1-2): EPEVTQTPSHQVTQMGQEVILRCVPISNHLYFYWYRQILGQKVEFLVSFYNNEISEKSEIFDDQFSVERPDGSNFTLKIRSTKLEDSAMYFCASSQDSEGYTFGSGTRLTVV.

V is TRBV30 and J is TRBJ1-1, with 8 bases identical to TRBD1. Germline trimming cut 8 bases from V and 7 bases from J; bases unmatched to any gene: 9. This CDR3 is 12 amino acids long. Germline CDR1 reads GTSNPN; CDR2 reads SVGIG (reference sequence). The DNA of the CDR3 is TGTGCCAGCGGACAGGGCCGAGGTGAAGCTTTCTTT. Its protein is CASGQGRGEAFF.

The chain combines TRBV29-1 with TRBJ1-2; 9 bases align to TRBD1. This CDR3 has 15 amino acids. Looked up from germline, CDR1 is SQVTM and CDR2 is ANQGSEA. V lost 5 bases and J lost 7; bases outside the gene matches: 14. This CDR3 is CSVTSTGGGSGGYTF. The CDR3 DNA reads as TGCAGCGTTACTTCAACAGGGGGCGGTTCGGGTGGCTACACCTTC.

V is TRBV7-8 and J is TRBJ2-7; TRBD1 or TRBD2 may be the D gene (5 bases each). Germline V gene lookup returns CDR1 SGHVS and CDR2 FQNEAQ. The CDR3 has 13 amino acids. Trimming shortened V by 5 bases and J by 2 bases, and 10 bases separated the two germline ends. CDR3 DNA: TGTGCCAGCAGCCGACAGACTACCTACGAGCAGTACTTC. Amino acid sequence: CASSRQTTYEQYF.

A few counts support this clone. The chain employs TRBV18 and TRBJ2-7, with TRBD1 as a possible D gene (6 bases). V was cut by 2 bases and J by 1 base, with 9 bases left in between. Germline CDR1 KGHSH, CDR2 LQKENI. The CDR3 has 14 residues. This CDR3 reads CASSPEQGSYEQYF. CDR3 DNA: TGTGCCAGCTCACCAGAACAGGGTTCCTACGAGCAGTACTTC. The whole variable domain, filled in from reference TRBV18 and TRBJ2-7, reads NAGVMQNPRHLVRRRGQEARLRCSPMKGHSHVYWYRQLPEEGLKFMVYLQKENIIDESGMPKERFSAEFPKEGPSILRIQQVVRGDSAAYFCASSPEQGSYEQYFGPGTRLTVT.

As DNA, the CDR3 is TGTGCCAGCAGTAAAACCCGGGACAGTGCTGAAGCTTTCTTT. Translation gives CASSKTRDSAEAFF. V gene TRBV27 combines with J gene TRBJ1-1, with 7 bases that match TRBD1. After removal of 5 bases from V and 6 bases from J, the junction contained 9 bases not matched to a gene. The germline CDR1 and CDR2 sequences are MNHEY and SMNVEV (reference sequence). This CDR3 has 14 residues.

The rearrangement joins TRBV25-1 to TRBJ1-1; D not certain. Trimming took 3 bases from V and 1 from J, leaving 9 bases between them. The CDR3 covers 14 residues. Germline-derived CDR1 and CDR2 are MGHDK and SYGVNS. CDR3: CASSDPPENTEAFF. The CDR3 region has the DNA TGTGCCAGCAGTGACCCTCCGGAGAACACTGAAGCTTTCTTT. Complete variable domain (other parts from reference TRBV25-1 and TRBJ1-1): EADIYQTPRYLVIGTGKKITLECSQTMGHDKMYWYQQDPGMELHLIHYSYGVNSTEKGDLSSESTVSRIRTEHFPLTLESARPSHTSQYLCASSDPPENTEAFFGQGTRLTVV.

V gene TRBV29-1 combines with J gene TRBJ2-1; D remains ambiguous. The germline gives CDR1 SQVTM, CDR2 ANQGSEA. The CDR3 has 10 residues. With 6 bases removed from V and 10 bases from J, the gap between germline ends came to 10 bases. This chain's CDR3 is CSVAVEEQFF. The CDR3 DNA reads TGCAGCGTGGCTGTGGAAGAGCAGTTCTTC.

The chain recombines TRBV5-1 with TRBJ2-3; 7 positions agree with TRBD1. The CDR3 contains 16 residues. The germline V gene has CDR1 SGHRS and CDR2 YFSETQ. V lost 1 base, J lost 5 bases, and 10 bases stayed unmatched. The CDR3 is CASSLQGVGVGDTQYF. The CDR3 bases are TGCGCCAGCAGCTTGCAGGGGGTTGGAGTTGGAGATACGCAGTATTTT. Looking up the rest from reference TRBV5-1 and TRBJ2-3 gives the full variable domain: KAGVTQTPRYLIKTRGQQVTLSCSPISGHRSVSWYQQTPGQGLQFLFEYFSETQRNKGNFPGRFSGRQFSNSRSEMNVSTLELGDSALYLCASSLQGVGVGDTQYFGPGTRLTVL.

The chain has TRBV7-2 and TRBJ2-3; 10 nucleotides agree with TRBD2. The germline V gene has CDR1 SGHTA and CDR2 FQGNSA. CDR3 length equals 16 residues. The trim removed 4 bases at V and 5 bases at J, leaving 9 bases unmatched. In DNA, the CDR3 is TGTGCCAGCAGCTCCAGCGGGGGGGTTGTCAAAGATACGCAGTATTTT. Amino acid sequence: CASSSSGGVVKDTQYF.

The chain uses TRBV30 and TRBJ1-1; D is unclear. The CDR3 extends over 15 amino acids. V shed 0 bases and J shed 8 bases, with 19 bases lying between them. The germline gives CDR1 GTSNPN, CDR2 SVGIG (reference sequence). The CDR3 DNA follows: TGTGCCTGGAGTGTACCCGTCAAAATAGACCCGGAAGCTTTCTTT. It codes for CAWSVPVKIDPEAFF.

The chain has TRBV9 and TRBJ1-5; perhaps TRBD1 as D (6 bases). Trimming stripped 3 bases from V and 7 bases from J, with 14 bases between. Germline CDR1 SGDLS, CDR2 YYNGEE. The CDR3 consists of 14 residues. The CDR3 region has the DNA TGTGCCAGCAGCGCCGGGACAACGGACCAGCCCCAGCATTTT. Residues: CASSAGTTDQPQHF. The entire variable domain, with the rest obtained from reference TRBV9 and TRBJ1-5, is as follows: DSGVTQTPKHLITATGQRVTLRCSPRSGDLSVYWYQQSLDQGLQFLIQYYNGEERAKGNILERFSAQQFPDLHSELNLSSLELGDSALYFCASSAGTTDQPQHFGDGTRLSIL.

The rearrangement joins TRBV7-2 to TRBJ1-1; D perhaps matches TRBD1 (5 bases). CDR1 is SGHTA and CDR2 is FQGNSA in the germline V gene. V was cut by 4 bases and J by 1 base, with 13 bases left in between. CDR3 size: 15 residues. The CDR3 DNA sequence: TGTGCCAGCAGCTCGAGGGGCCAGGCGAACACTGAAGCTTTCTTT. This codes for CASSSRGQANTEAFF.

CDR3 loop: CASSQRGPTPDTQYF. The CDR3 DNA reads TGCGCCAGCAGCCAACGTGGGCCCACCCCAGATACGCAGTATTTT. The chain couples TRBV4-1 to TRBJ2-3; no clear D gene. The CDR3 spans 15 residues. V lost 2 bases, J lost 4 bases, and 13 bases lay in between. From germline, CDR1 is MGHRA and CDR2 YSYEKL.

This clone was seen more than once but under ten times. V and J are TRBV19 and TRBJ1-3, with unresolved D. The CDR3 consists of 14 residues. Looked up from germline, CDR1 is LNHDA and CDR2 is SQIVND (reference sequence). V lost 8 bases and J 0 bases, leaving 11 bases between the germline ends. Written as DNA, the CDR3 is TGTGCCAGTCGGAAAGTGGGCTCTGGAAACACCATATATTTT. Amino acid sequence: CASRKVGSGNTIYF.

This rearrangement joins TRBV30 to TRBJ2-6; possibly TRBD1 for D (5 bases). This CDR3 comprises 17 residues. Trimming left V 0 bases short and J 4 bases short, with 16 bases between. CDR1 and CDR2 from the germline V gene are GTSNPN and SVGIG (reference sequence). The CDR3 spells CAWSVRGSTLGANVLTF. As DNA, the CDR3 is TGTGCCTGGAGTGTAAGGGGCAGCACTCTGGGGGCCAACGTCCTGACTTTC.

The table lists this clone with a few counts. V and J are TRBV6-5 and TRBJ1-2, with D perhaps TRBD1 (6 bases). This CDR3 is 14 amino acids long. Trimming shortened V by 0 bases and J by 4 bases, and 9 bases separated the two germline ends. Germline-derived CDR1 and CDR2 are MNHEY and SVGAGI. CDR3 region: CASSYSGASYGYTF. CDR3 in DNA: TGTGCCAGCAGTTACTCGGGGGCCAGCTATGGCTACACCTTC.

The J gene is TRBJ1-1, the V gene TRBV10-2; D gene uncertain. The CDR3 length is 14 residues. V shed 2 bases and J shed 4 bases, with 11 bases lying between them. Per germline, CDR1 WSHSY and CDR2 SAAADI. CDR3 coding DNA: TGCGCCAGCAGTGAGCCGATTTGGGGCACTGAAGCTTTCTTT. This translates into CASSEPIWGTEAFF.

V is TRBV29-1 and J is TRBJ2-2; maybe TRBD2 (6 bases). Trimming cost V 3 bases and J 1 base, with 9 bases left between them. The CDR3 consists of 14 residues. CDR1 SQVTM and CDR2 ANQGSEA come from the germline V gene. This chain's CDR3 is CSVDPGVNTGELFF. The CDR3 DNA reads as TGCAGCGTTGACCCGGGGGTGAACACCGGGGAGCTGTTTTTT.

This clone was observed a handful of times. V gene TRBV2 combines with J gene TRBJ2-3, with a tentative D call TRBD1 (6 bases). Germline loops: CDR1 SNHLY, CDR2 FYNNEI. V lost 6 bases and J lost 9, with 13 bases in between. The length of the CDR3 is 12 residues. This CDR3 reads CASRSQGKTQYF. In DNA form, the CDR3 reads TGTGCCAGCAGATCACAGGGCAAGACGCAGTATTTT.